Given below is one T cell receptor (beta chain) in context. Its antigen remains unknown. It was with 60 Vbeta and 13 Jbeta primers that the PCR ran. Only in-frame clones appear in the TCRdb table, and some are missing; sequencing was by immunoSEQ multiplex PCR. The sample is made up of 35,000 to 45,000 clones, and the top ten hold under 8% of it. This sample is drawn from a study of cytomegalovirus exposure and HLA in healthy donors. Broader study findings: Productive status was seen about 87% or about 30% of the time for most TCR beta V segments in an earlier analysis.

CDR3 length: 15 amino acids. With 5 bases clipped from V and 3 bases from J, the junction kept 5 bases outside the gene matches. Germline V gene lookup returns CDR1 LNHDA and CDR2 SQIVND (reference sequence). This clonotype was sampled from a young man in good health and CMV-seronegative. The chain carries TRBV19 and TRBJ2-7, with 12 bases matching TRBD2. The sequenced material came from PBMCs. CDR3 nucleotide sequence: TGTGCCAGTAGTGCCTCGACTAGCGGGGGCTACGAGCAGTACTTC. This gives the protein CASSASTSGGYEQYF.